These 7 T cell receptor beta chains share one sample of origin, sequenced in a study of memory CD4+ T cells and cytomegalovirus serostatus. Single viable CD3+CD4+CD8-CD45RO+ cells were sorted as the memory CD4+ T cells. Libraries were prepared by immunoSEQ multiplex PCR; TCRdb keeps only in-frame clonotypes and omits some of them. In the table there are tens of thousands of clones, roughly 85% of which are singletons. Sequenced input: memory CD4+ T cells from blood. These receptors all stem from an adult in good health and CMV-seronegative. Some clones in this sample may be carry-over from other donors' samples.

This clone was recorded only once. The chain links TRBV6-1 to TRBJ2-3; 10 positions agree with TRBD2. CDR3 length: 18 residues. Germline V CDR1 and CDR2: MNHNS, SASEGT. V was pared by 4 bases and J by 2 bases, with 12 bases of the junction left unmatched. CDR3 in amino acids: CASSGRLAGPRFTDTQYF. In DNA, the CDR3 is TGTGCCAGCAGTGGGCGACTAGCGGGCCCTCGATTCACAGATACGCAGTATTTT.

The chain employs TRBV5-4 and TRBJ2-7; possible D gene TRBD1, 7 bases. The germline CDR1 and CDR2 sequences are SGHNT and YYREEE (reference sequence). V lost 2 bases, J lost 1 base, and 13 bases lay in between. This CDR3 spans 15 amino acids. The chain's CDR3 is CASSFQGGRSYEQYF. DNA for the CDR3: TGTGCCAGCAGCTTTCAGGGGGGAAGGTCCTACGAGCAGTACTTC.

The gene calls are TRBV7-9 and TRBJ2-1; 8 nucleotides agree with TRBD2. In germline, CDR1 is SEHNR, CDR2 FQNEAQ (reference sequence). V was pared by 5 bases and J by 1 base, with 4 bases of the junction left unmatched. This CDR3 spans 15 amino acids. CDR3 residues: CASSIGLASYNEQFF. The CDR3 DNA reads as TGTGCCAGCAGCATAGGACTAGCTTCCTACAATGAGCAGTTCTTC.

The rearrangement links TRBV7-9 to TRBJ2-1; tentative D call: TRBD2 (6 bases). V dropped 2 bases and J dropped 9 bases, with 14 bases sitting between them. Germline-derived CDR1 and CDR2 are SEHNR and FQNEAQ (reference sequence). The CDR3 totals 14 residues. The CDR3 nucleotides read TGTGCCAGCAGCTTAACCACGGGAGCGGGTGAGCAGTTCTTC. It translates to CASSLTTGAGEQFF.

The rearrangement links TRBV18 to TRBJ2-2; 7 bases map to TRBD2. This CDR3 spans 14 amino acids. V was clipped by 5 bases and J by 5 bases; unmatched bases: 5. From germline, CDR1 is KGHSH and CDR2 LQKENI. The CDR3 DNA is TGTGCCAGCTCATCCCTCGGGGGGACCGGGGAGCTGTTTTTT. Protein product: CASSSLGGTGELFF.

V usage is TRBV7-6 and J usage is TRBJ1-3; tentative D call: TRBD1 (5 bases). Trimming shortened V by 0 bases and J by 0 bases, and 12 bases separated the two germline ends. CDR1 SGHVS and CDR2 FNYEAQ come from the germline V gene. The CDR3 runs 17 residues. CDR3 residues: CASSLAGRADSGNTIYF. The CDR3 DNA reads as TGTGCCAGCAGCTTAGCAGGCAGGGCGGACTCTGGAAACACCATATATTTT.

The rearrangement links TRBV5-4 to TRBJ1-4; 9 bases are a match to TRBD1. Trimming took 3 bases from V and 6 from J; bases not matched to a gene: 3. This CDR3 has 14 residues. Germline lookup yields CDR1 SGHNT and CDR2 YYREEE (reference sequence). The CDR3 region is CASSSRQGDEKLFF. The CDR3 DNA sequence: TGTGCCAGCAGCTCCCGACAGGGGGATGAAAAACTGTTTTTT.